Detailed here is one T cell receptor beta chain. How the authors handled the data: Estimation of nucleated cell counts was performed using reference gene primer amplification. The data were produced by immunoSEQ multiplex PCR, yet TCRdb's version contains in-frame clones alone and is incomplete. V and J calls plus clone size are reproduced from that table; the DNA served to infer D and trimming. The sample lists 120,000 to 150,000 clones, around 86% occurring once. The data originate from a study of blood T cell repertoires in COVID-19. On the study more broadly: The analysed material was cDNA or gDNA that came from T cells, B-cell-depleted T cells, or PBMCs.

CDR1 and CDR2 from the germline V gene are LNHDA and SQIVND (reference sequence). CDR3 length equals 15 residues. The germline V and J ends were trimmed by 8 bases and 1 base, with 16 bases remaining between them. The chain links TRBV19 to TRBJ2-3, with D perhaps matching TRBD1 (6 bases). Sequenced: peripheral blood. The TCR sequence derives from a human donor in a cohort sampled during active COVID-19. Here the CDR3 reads CASRTKAGGTDTQYF. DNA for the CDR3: TGTGCCAGTCGTACCAAGGCAGGGGGCACAGATACGCAGTATTTT. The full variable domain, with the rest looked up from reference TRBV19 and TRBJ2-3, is DGGITQSPKYLFRKEGQNVTLSCEQNLNHDAMYWYRQDPGQGLRLIYYSQIVNDFQKGDIAEGYSVSREKKESFPLTVTSAQKNPTAFYLCASRTKAGGTDTQYFGPGTRLTVL.